The 26 T cell receptor beta chains given below trace back to one sample, sequenced in a study of blood T cell repertoires in COVID-19. Assay used: immunoSEQ multiplex PCR; TCRdb lists only in-frame clones, some missing. The profile covers under 200,000 clones, with approximately 80% appearing a single time and approximately 12% taken by the ten largest. The sample was PBMCs or T cells enriched from blood (not recorded which). These receptors all come from a woman aged 60-75 years who had recovered from COVID-19.

The chain has TRBV6-5 and TRBJ1-2; D is uncertain. Germline CDR1 MNHEY, CDR2 SVGAGI. CDR3 length equals 13 residues. The ends were cut back, 8 bases at V and 7 bases at J, with 17 bases in the middle. CDR3 nucleotide sequence: TGTGCCAGCCAAGAGGAGGGTCGGGCTGGCTACACCTTC. It codes for CASQEEGRAGYTF.

This clone showed up just once. The J gene is TRBJ1-6, the V gene TRBV30, with D perhaps TRBD1 (6 bases). The CDR3 extends over 12 amino acids. CDR1 and CDR2 from the germline V gene are GTSNPN and SVGIG (reference sequence). Trimming took off 3 bases at V and 10 bases at J, with 10 bases between the two ends. This CDR3 reads CAWRTTGSPLHF. In DNA form, the CDR3 reads TGTGCCTGGAGGACCACAGGGTCACCCCTCCACTTT.

This clone has just a few counts. This chain connects TRBV3-1 (or the pseudogene TRBV3-2) to TRBJ1-4; 7 positions match TRBD1. V dropped 1 base and J dropped 4; count of bases not matched to a gene: 3. The germline V gene has CDR1 LGHDT and CDR2 YNNKEL (reference sequence). This CDR3 comprises 15 residues. CDR3 coding DNA: TGTGCCAGCAGCCAAGGTAGACAGGGTAATGAAAAACTGTTTTTT. Its translation: CASSQGRQGNEKLFF.

The V and J genes are TRBV5-4 and TRBJ2-5; D is ambiguous. This CDR3 has 16 amino acids. Trimming cost V 0 bases and J 2 bases, with 14 bases left between them. Germline V CDR1 and CDR2: SGHNT, YYREEE (reference sequence). The CDR3 DNA follows: TGTGCCAGCAGCTTGGCCAATTGGTACAGTCAAGAGACCCAGTACTTC. Its translation: CASSLANWYSQETQYF.

This clone was seen once. The rearrangement uses TRBV18 and TRBJ1-4; tentative D call: TRBD1 (5 bases). Germline V lookup: CDR1 KGHSH, CDR2 LQKENI. Trimming removed 2 bases at V and 5 bases at J, with 12 bases between. CDR3 length equals 15 residues. In DNA, the CDR3 is TGTGCCAGCTCACCATCGACGGGGGACAATGAAAAACTGTTTTTT. Translated, it gives CASSPSTGDNEKLFF. Supplemented by reference TRBV18 and TRBJ1-4, the full variable domain reads NAGVMQNPRHLVRRRGQEARLRCSPMKGHSHVYWYRQLPEEGLKFMVYLQKENIIDESGMPKERFSAEFPKEGPSILRIQQVVRGDSAAYFCASSPSTGDNEKLFFGSGTQLSVL.

As for this clone: Other DNA sequences in the same sample also yield this CDR3. This chain joins TRBV29-1 and TRBJ1-2; D might be TRBD1 (6 bases). The CDR3 extends over 11 amino acids. V shed 4 bases and J shed 3 bases, with 6 bases lying between them. CDR1 is SQVTM, CDR2 ANQGSEA, per germline. The CDR3 region has the DNA TGCAGCGTTGGGACAGACTATGGCTACACCTTC. It is translated as CSVGTDYGYTF.

V is TRBV30 and J is TRBJ1-1; TRBD1 might be the D (5 bases). CDR1 and CDR2 from the germline V gene are GTSNPN and SVGIG (reference sequence). V was pared by 0 bases and J by 4 bases, with 9 bases between. The CDR3 contains 13 residues. CDR3 coding DNA: TGTGCCTGGAGTGTTCAGGGTCGCACTGAAGCTTTCTTT. It is translated as CAWSVQGRTEAFF.

The chain recombines TRBV29-1 with TRBJ2-5; 9 bases line up with TRBD2. The CDR3 is 15 residues long. The trim removed 3 bases at V and 5 bases at J, leaving 10 bases unmatched. Germline V CDR1 and CDR2: SQVTM, ANQGSEA. In nucleotides, the CDR3 is TGCAGCGTTGAGCCTAGCGGGAATTCTGGGGAGACCCAGTACTTC. Translated, it gives CSVEPSGNSGETQYF. The full variable domain, in which reference TRBV29-1 and TRBJ2-5 provide the parts outside the CDR3, is SAVISQKPSRDICQRGTSLTIQCQVDSQVTMMFWYRQQPGQSLTLIATANQGSEATYESGFVIDKFPISRPNLTFSTLTVSNMSPEDSSIYLCSVEPSGNSGETQYFGPGTRLLVL.

The J gene is TRBJ1-3, the V gene TRBV6-5; D unresolved. The germline gives CDR1 MNHEY, CDR2 SVGAGI. The ends were cut back, 2 bases at V and 5 bases at J, with 7 bases in the middle. This CDR3 region has 13 residues. CDR3 coding DNA: TGTGCCAGCAGTTACAGTCAGAGAAACACCATATATTTT. Its translation: CASSYSQRNTIYF.

This clone was detected ten times or more. The genes are TRBV7-2 and TRBJ2-1; TRBD1 matches 7 bases. The CDR3 has 15 residues. V was clipped by 5 bases and J by 1 base; unmatched bases: 5. CDR1 SGHTA and CDR2 FQGNSA come from the germline V gene. In nucleotides, the CDR3 is TGTGCCAGCAGCCCCGGGACAGCATCCTACAATGAGCAGTTCTTC. It translates to CASSPGTASYNEQFF.

The chain employs TRBV2 and TRBJ2-2, with 8 bases lining up with TRBD1. V gave up 5 bases and J gave up 4 bases; unmatched junction bases: 6. The CDR3 is 15 amino acids. The germline CDR1 and CDR2 sequences are SNHLY and FYNNEI. CDR3: CASSRQGPGTGELFF. CDR3 DNA: TGTGCCAGCAGTCGACAGGGGCCGGGCACCGGGGAGCTGTTTTTT.

This clone occurred a few times. The chain couples TRBV4-2 to TRBJ1-4; 9 nucleotides agree with TRBD1. The CDR3 is made up of 14 amino acids. V dropped 1 base and J dropped 8; count of bases not matched to a gene: 2. CDR1 and CDR2 from the germline V gene are LGHNA and YNFKEQ. The CDR3 here is CASSQGQGEEKLFF. For the CDR3, the DNA is TGTGCCAGCAGCCAAGGACAGGGGGAGGAAAAACTGTTTTTT.

The chain uses TRBV27 and TRBJ1-1; 9 nucleotides match TRBD1. The trim removed 6 bases at V and 9 bases at J, leaving 8 bases unmatched. Germline assignment: CDR1 MNHEY and CDR2 SMNVEV (reference sequence). This CDR3 spans 13 amino acids. The CDR3 loop is CASRRQGGMQAFF. The CDR3 nucleotides are TGTGCCAGCAGAAGACAGGGGGGTATGCAAGCTTTCTTT.

The rearrangement links TRBV10-3 to TRBJ1-6; 7 bases align to TRBD1. Trimming at V came to 0 bases and at J to 0 bases, leaving 2 bases not matched to a gene. Germline lookup yields CDR1 ENHRY and CDR2 SYGVKD. This CDR3 region has 17 residues. CDR3 region: CAISESSGGSYNSPLHF. The CDR3, as DNA: TGTGCCATCAGTGAGTCGTCAGGGGGCTCCTATAATTCACCCCTCCACTTT.

CDR3 nucleotides: TGTGCCAGCAGCAAAGCAAGGAGGTCCACTGAAGCTTTCTTT. This sequence encodes CASSKARRSTEAFF. This chain uses TRBV21-1 with TRBJ1-1. TRBV21-1 is listed as a pseudogene. The CDR3 is 14 residues long.

The DNA for the CDR3 is TGTGCCAGCAGCTTATCTCCGGGACAGGGAAGTAATGAGCAGTTCTTC. It codes for CASSLSPGQGSNEQFF. The chain employs TRBV11-2 and TRBJ2-1, with TRBD1 matching over 9 bases. The CDR3 length is 16 residues. The germline V gene encodes CDR1 SGHAT and CDR2 FQNNGV. The V and J ends lost 2 bases and 7 bases, in that order; junction bases with no gene match: 9.

The V and J genes are TRBV4-2 and TRBJ1-4; D not resolved. Germline CDR1 LGHNA, CDR2 YNFKEQ. The germline V and J ends were trimmed by 0 bases and 6 bases, with 11 bases remaining between them. This CDR3 is built from 15 residues. The CDR3 DNA sequence: TGTGCCAGCAGCCAAGATGGCCCGAGGGATGAAAAACTGTTTTTT. Translation: CASSQDGPRDEKLFF.

The chain employs TRBV19 and TRBJ2-3; TRBD2 agrees at 9 bases. Germline V CDR1 and CDR2: LNHDA, SQIVND (reference sequence). The junction had 2 bases not matched to a gene; V was cut back by 2 bases and J by 2 bases. The CDR3 runs to 15 residues. CDR3 nucleotide sequence: TGTGCCAGTAGTATACAGCGGGGGGCCACAGATACGCAGTATTTT. Residues: CASSIQRGATDTQYF.

This CDR3 reads CASSPGDIGELFF. DNA of the CDR3: TGTGCCAGCAGCCCCGGGGACATCGGGGAGCTGTTTTTT. The V gene is TRBV5-6, the J gene TRBJ2-2, with D possibly being TRBD1 (6 bases). Germline assignment: CDR1 SGHDT and CDR2 YYEEEE. There are 13 residues in the CDR3. V lost 4 bases and J lost 7, with 11 bases in between.

V and J are TRBV29-1 and TRBJ2-5; TRBD2 aligns across 10 bases. Trimming removed 4 bases from V and 7 bases from J; junction bases left unmatched: 6. In germline, CDR1 is SQVTM, CDR2 ANQGSEA. CDR3 length: 13 amino acids. The CDR3 is CSVALAGDGTQYF. The CDR3 nucleotides read TGCAGCGTTGCGCTAGCGGGAGACGGGACCCAGTACTTC.

CDR3 amino acids: CASNRDRDYEQYF. The CDR3 DNA reads TGCGCCAGCAACCGGGACAGGGACTACGAGCAGTACTTC. The V gene is TRBV5-1, the J gene TRBJ2-7; 9 positions agree with TRBD1. The germline CDR1 and CDR2 sequences are SGHRS and YFSETQ. Trimming took 6 bases from V and 3 from J; bases not matched to a gene: 4. The CDR3 spans 13 residues.

V is TRBV2 and J is TRBJ1-1, with TRBD1 matching 8 bases. Germline V CDR1 and CDR2: SNHLY, FYNNEI. V lost 2 bases to trimming and J lost 10 bases; unmatched junction nucleotides: 12. CDR3 length: 15 residues. This CDR3 is CASSELWTGSSGAFF. CDR3 coding DNA: TGTGCCAGCAGTGAACTGTGGACAGGGAGTAGCGGAGCTTTCTTT.

This chain uses TRBV5-1 with TRBJ2-6; 7 nucleotides line up with TRBD1. Germline trimming cut 7 bases from V and 1 base from J; bases unmatched to any gene: 2. From germline, CDR1 is SGHRS and CDR2 YFSETQ. CDR3 size: 14 residues. CDR3 loop: CASGDSSGANVLTF. The CDR3 DNA is TGCGCCAGCGGGGACAGTTCTGGGGCCAACGTCCTGACTTTC.

This chain connects TRBV5-1 to TRBJ2-7, with D possibly TRBD2 on 6 matching bases. The CDR3 length is 16 residues. Trimming took 5 bases from V and 3 from J, leaving 21 bases between them. Germline CDR1 reads SGHRS; CDR2 reads YFSETQ. CDR3 sequence: CASSVGSGSGGYEQYF. As DNA, the CDR3 is TGCGCCAGCAGTGTCGGGTCCGGGAGTGGGGGCTACGAGCAGTACTTC.

The table lists this clone with a count of one. This chain links TRBV6-1 with TRBJ1-6; D is possibly TRBD1 (5 bases). In germline, CDR1 is MNHNS, CDR2 SASEGT. Trimming cost V 3 bases and J 3 bases, with 9 bases left between them. The CDR3 totals 15 residues. CDR3 sequence: CASSDAGGYNSPLHF. CDR3 DNA: TGTGCCAGCAGTGATGCGGGGGGCTATAATTCACCCCTCCACTTT.

The rearrangement joins TRBV7-2 to TRBJ2-1, with D tentatively TRBD1 (5 bases). V lost 5 bases and J 7 bases, leaving 21 bases between the germline ends. The CDR3 has 16 amino acids. Germline CDR1 is SGHTA and CDR2 is FQGNSA. CDR3 sequence (DNA): TGTGCCAGCAGCGTCATGCAGGGATTGGTGGTGAATGAGCAGTTCTTC. Its translation: CASSVMQGLVVNEQFF.